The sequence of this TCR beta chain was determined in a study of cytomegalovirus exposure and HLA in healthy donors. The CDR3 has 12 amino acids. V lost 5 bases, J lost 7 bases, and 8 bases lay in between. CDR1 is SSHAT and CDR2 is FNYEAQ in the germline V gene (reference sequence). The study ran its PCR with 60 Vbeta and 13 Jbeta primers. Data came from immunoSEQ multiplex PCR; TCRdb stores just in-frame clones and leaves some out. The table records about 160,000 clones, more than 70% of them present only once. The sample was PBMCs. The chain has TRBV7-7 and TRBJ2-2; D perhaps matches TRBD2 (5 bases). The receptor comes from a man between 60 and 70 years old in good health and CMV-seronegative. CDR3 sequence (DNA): TGTGCCAGCAGCGTCAGCGGCGGGGAGCTGTTTTTT. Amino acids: CASSVSGGELFF.